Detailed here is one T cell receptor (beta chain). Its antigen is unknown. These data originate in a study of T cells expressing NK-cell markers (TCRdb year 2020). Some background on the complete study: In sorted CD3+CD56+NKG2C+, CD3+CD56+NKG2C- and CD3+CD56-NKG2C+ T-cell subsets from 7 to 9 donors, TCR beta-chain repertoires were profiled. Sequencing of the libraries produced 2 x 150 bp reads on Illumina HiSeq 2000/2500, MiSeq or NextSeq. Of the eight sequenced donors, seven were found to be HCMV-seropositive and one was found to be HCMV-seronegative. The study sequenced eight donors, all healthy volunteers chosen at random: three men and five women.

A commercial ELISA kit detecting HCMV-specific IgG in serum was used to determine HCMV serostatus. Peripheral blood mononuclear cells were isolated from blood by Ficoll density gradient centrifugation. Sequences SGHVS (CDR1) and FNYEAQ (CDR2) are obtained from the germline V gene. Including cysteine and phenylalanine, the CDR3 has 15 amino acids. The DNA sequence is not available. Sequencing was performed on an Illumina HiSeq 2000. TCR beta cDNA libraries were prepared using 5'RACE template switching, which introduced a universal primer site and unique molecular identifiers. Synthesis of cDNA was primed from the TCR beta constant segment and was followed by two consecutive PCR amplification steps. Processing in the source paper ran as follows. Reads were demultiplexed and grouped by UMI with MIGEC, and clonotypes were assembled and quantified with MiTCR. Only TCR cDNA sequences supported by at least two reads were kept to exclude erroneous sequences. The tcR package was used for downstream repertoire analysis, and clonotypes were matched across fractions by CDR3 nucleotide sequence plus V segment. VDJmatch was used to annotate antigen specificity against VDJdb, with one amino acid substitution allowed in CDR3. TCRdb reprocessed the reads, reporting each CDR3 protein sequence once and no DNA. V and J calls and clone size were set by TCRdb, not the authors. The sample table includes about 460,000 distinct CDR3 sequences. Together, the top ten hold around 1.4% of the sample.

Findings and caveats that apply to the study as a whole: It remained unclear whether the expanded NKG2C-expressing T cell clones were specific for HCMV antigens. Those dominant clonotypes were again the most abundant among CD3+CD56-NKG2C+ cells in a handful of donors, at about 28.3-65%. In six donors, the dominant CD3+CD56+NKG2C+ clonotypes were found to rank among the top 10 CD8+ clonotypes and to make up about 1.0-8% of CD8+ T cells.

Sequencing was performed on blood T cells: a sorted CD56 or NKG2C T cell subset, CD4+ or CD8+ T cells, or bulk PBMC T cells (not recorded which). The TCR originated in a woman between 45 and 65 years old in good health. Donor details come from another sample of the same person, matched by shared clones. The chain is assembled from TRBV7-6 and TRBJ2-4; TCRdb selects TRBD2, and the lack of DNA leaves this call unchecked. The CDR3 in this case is CASSSGWGGKNIQYF. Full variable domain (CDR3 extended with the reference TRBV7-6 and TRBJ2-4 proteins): GAGVSQSPRYKVTKRGQDVALRCDPISGHVSLYWYRQALGQGPEFLTYFNYEAQQDKSGLPNDRFSAERPEGSISTLTIQRTEQRDSAMYRCASSSGWGGKNIQYFGAGTRLSVL.